The rows below give T cell receptor beta chains drawn from one sample of a study of PD-L1 blockade in urothelial cancer. Sequenced by immunoSEQ multiplex PCR; TCRdb stores in-frame clones only, minus some. This table holds about 63,000 clones, 65% to 90% found once. The sequencing used PBMCs, collected around atezolizumab (anti-PD-L1) treatment. These receptors were obtained from a man between 65 and 85 years old with urothelial cancer. CDR3s leave out the opening cysteine and the closing phenylalanine or tryptophan. Not every row has a clone size; where given, it reads once, few, many or a size class.

V gene	J gene	clone size	CDR3 protein
TRBV19	TRBJ1-4	-	ASSAGTNNEKLF
TRBV15	TRBJ2-1	-	ATSRDFAREGHEQF
TRBV4-2	TRBJ2-1	-	ASSQLGVPSYNEQF
TRBV7-9	TRBJ1-5	-	ASSLGVGGQGGQPQH
TRBV18	TRBJ2-2	-	ASSPNSGRGNTGELF
TRBV5-6	TRBJ2-2	-	ASSLEIAGPNTGELF
TRBV7-2	TRBJ2-1	-	ASSLGPNNEQF
TRBV30	TRBJ2-1	-	AWSVLGDSSYNEQF
TRBV14	TRBJ1-2	once	ASSRAHEEGGYT
TRBV7-2	TRBJ2-7	-	ASSLQTGGPDEQY
TRBV2	TRBJ2-3	-	ASSVGTGSTDTQY
TRBV29-1	TRBJ1-2	-	SVGETGANYGYT
TRBV10-3	TRBJ2-5	-	AISFGSGGQGQETQY
TRBV30	TRBJ1-2	-	AWTAQGAGGYT
TRBV6-1	TRBJ1-3	-	ASSGRTRDTIY
TRBV19	TRBJ1-2	-	ASKSETIYGYT
TRBV10-2	TRBJ2-3	-	ASSGSSGRDTQY
TRBV5-1	TRBJ2-7	few	ASSWRDGPYEQY
TRBV9	TRBJ1-4	-	ASSFSDRGFANEKLF
TRBV2	TRBJ1-1	-	ASSETGNTEAF
TRBV10-1	TRBJ1-4	-	ASSALTYTPGTYTNEKLF
TRBV18	TRBJ1-2	once	ASSPDRGGYT
TRBV28	TRBJ1-5	-	ASSDRDQPQH
TRBV10-2	TRBJ2-1	-	ASRLAGGGGEQF
TRBV14	TRBJ1-2	-	ASSQGRLGYGYT
TRBV7-9	TRBJ1-1	-	ASSLPPQDMNTEAF
TRBV29-1	TRBJ1-2	-	SVERGLGSGYT
TRBV15	TRBJ2-3	-	ATSRTSGRARLTDTQY
TRBV28	TRBJ1-4	-	ASSFTTGFVEKLF
TRBV6-5	TRBJ2-2	-	ASSYRGTGELF
TRBV2	TRBJ1-1	-	ASSPGQGNTEAF
TRBV28	TRBJ1-2	-	VAYGGAGYGYT
TRBV7-6	TRBJ2-2	few	ASSGLANTGELF
TRBV6-6	TRBJ1-2	-	ASSYPLADNYGYT
TRBV9	TRBJ2-1	-	ASSEWGVELLNEQF
TRBV7-2	TRBJ2-7	-	ASSSRTSYEQY
TRBV29-1	TRBJ2-1	-	SVGGGRADIDEQF
TRBV30	TRBJ1-2	-	AWSSPGGARSYT
TRBV14	TRBJ2-5	-	ASSQWGQQQETQY
TRBV18	TRBJ1-3	-	ASSPSGAGGGGNTIY
TRBV28	TRBJ2-7	-	ASSSGTIPYEQY
TRBV7-9	TRBJ2-3	once	ASSATSGRLGTQY
TRBV4-2	TRBJ2-1	-	ASSQDRTSYNEQF
TRBV13	TRBJ2-7	-	ASSLSGSSYEQY
TRBV2	TRBJ1-1	-	ASSRQGLGTEAF
TRBV10-3	TRBJ2-5	-	ATTGGEETQY
TRBV5-1	TRBJ2-7	-	ASSLKEGGGSPYEQY